This T cell receptor (beta chain) was sequenced for a study of cytomegalovirus exposure and HLA in healthy donors. The overall study: Earlier, 95 million to 120 million unique TCR beta sequences were recovered from about 179 million T cells by an analysis.

The PCR made use of 60 Vbeta and 13 Jbeta primers. The method was immunoSEQ multiplex PCR; TCRdb's version includes in-frame clones alone and lacks a portion of them. The sample carries about 190,000 clones, roughly three quarters recorded once. The sequenced sample was PBMCs. The sequence derives from a young woman in good health and CMV-seronegative.

The CDR3 region is CASSLSAGVGTDTQYF. CDR3 coding DNA: TGCGCCAGCAGCTTGTCAGCGGGAGTCGGCACAGATACGCAGTATTTT. The chain has TRBV5-1 and TRBJ2-3; 8 bases are a match to TRBD2. CDR1 and CDR2 (germline): SGHRS, YFSETQ. Trimming took 1 base from V and 1 from J; bases not matched to a gene: 5. The CDR3 totals 16 residues.